The 12 T cell receptor beta chains listed next were all sequenced from one sample in a study of vaccination and CD4 T cells after COVID-19. The assay that was used to sequence DNA from cultured CD4+ T cells was the Oncomine TCR Beta short-read assay. TCRdb processed the PCR reads anew with MiXCR; each CDR3 protein has one entry. The sample gives thousands of distinct CDR3 sequences, approximately 22% of which show up once; 35% to 50% is in the top ten. As for treatment: roughly 11-day PBMC culture with coronavirus spike peptide pools or control peptides (ViraFEST assay). Which antigens these TCRs recognize remains unknown. Material for sequencing was CD4+ T cells from blood, cultured in vitro. All receptors derive from a human donor who had recovered from COVID-19.

This clonotype came up a few times. The J gene is TRBJ1-5, the V gene TRBV20-1, with TRBD1 matching over 7 bases. Germline values: CDR1 DFQATT, CDR2 SNEGSKA (reference sequence). V trimming: 1 base; J trimming: 5 bases; junction bases outside the gene matches: 8. This CDR3 has 15 amino acids. The CDR3 region has the DNA TGCAGTGCTAGAGGCCCGGGACAGAGCTATCAGCCCCAGCATTTT. As protein: CSARGPGQSYQPQHF.

Sample share makes this clonotype medium-sized. This rearrangement joins TRBV6-1 to TRBJ2-7, with D perhaps TRBD1 or TRBD2 (5 bases each). The ends were cut back, 6 bases at V and 2 bases at J, with 17 bases in the middle. The CDR3 spans 15 residues. Germline CDR1 is MNHNS and CDR2 is SASEGT. CDR3: CASRQKGPSTYEQYF. CDR3 nucleotide sequence: TGTGCCAGCAGACAGAAGGGACCGTCTACCTACGAGCAGTACTTC.

Note on this clonotype: This sequence may be a read error, since a much larger clone differs from it by one base. This chain joins TRBV7-9 and TRBJ2-1; tentative D call: TRBD2 (6 bases). Per the germline V gene, CDR1 is SEHNR and CDR2 is FQNEAQ (reference sequence). The CDR3 consists of 16 residues. The germline V and J ends were trimmed by 1 base and 2 bases, with 12 bases remaining between them. The chain's CDR3 is CASSLGAGNPYNEQFF. CDR3 bases: TGTGCCAGCAGCTTAGGGGCGGGGAACCCCTACAATGAGCAGTTCTTC.

This rearrangement joins TRBV12-3 or TRBV12-4 to TRBJ2-7; 8 nucleotides agree with TRBD2. The CDR3 has 14 residues. V shed 5 bases, J shed 2 bases, and the junction held 5 bases outside the gene matches. The CDR3 sequence: CASSPPGLAYEQYF. DNA for the CDR3: TGTGCCAGCAGTCCCCCGGGACTAGCCTACGAGCAGTACTTC.

This chain joins TRBV3-1 and TRBJ1-5; D remains ambiguous. Trimming pared 2 bases from V and 5 bases from J, leaving 4 bases between. The CDR3 loop spans 12 amino acids. Looked up from germline, CDR1 is LGHDT and CDR2 is YNNKEL (reference sequence). CDR3 coding DNA: TGTGCCAGCAGCCAAAAGGATCAGCCCCAGCATTTT. Translation: CASSQKDQPQHF.

This clonotype was picked up a small number of times. For the CDR3, the DNA is TGTGCCAGCAGCTCCGACAGGGGGCGCGTTGAAAAACTGTTTTTT. Translated, it gives CASSSDRGRVEKLFF. The chain has TRBV7-2 and TRBJ1-4; 10 bases fit TRBD1. The V and J ends lost 4 bases and 7 bases, in that order; junction bases with no gene match: 6. Germline assignment: CDR1 SGHTA and CDR2 FQGNSA. This CDR3 spans 15 amino acids.

The CDR3 is CAWSVDPQIGYGYTF. The DNA of the CDR3 is TGTGCCTGGAGTGTGGACCCGCAGATCGGCTATGGCTACACCTTC. This rearrangement joins TRBV30 to TRBJ1-2, with D uncertain. V was pared by 0 bases and J by 4 bases, with 15 bases between. The CDR3 extends over 15 amino acids. Germline-derived CDR1 and CDR2 are GTSNPN and SVGIG (reference sequence).

This sequence joins TRBV5-1 and TRBJ2-5; D is possibly TRBD1 (8 bases). CDR1 is SGHRS and CDR2 is YFSETQ in the germline V gene. The CDR3 runs to 15 residues. V lost 3 bases to trimming and J lost 3 bases, with 15 bases between them. CDR3 DNA: TGCGCCAGCAGCTCGACTACAGGGGGGGAAGAGACCCAGTACTTC. Encoded protein: CASSSTTGGEETQYF.

The V gene is TRBV12-3 or TRBV12-4, the J gene TRBJ2-7; possibly TRBD1 or TRBD2 for D (6 bases each). The CDR3 spans 14 residues. V lost 4 bases, J lost 6 bases, and 16 bases lay in between. The chain's CDR3 is CASSWGAKDGEQYF. CDR3 nucleotide sequence: TGTGCCAGCAGTTGGGGGGCAAAGGACGGCGAGCAGTACTTC.

Here the CDR3 DNA reads TGTGCCAGCAGCTCCTATGTGGCGGGGACTATACCCTATAATTCACCCCTCCACTTT. It codes for CASSSYVAGTIPYNSPLHF. This sequence joins TRBV7-8 and TRBJ1-6, with TRBD1 as a possible D gene (5 bases). This CDR3 contains 19 residues. V was trimmed by 4 bases and J by 2 bases, leaving 21 bases between them. CDR1 and CDR2 (germline): SGHVS, FQNEAQ.

The chain uses TRBV11-2 and TRBJ1-1; TRBD1 might be the D (5 bases). Trimming removed 7 bases at V and 5 bases at J, with 20 bases between. The CDR3 sequence is 15 residues long. The germline CDR1 and CDR2 sequences are SGHAT and FQNNGV. The CDR3 sequence is CASTRNRGPGTEAFF. The CDR3 nucleotides read TGTGCCAGCACCCGAAACCGGGGCCCAGGGACTGAAGCTTTCTTT.

The chain combines TRBV20-1 with TRBJ1-2, with D possibly being TRBD1 (6 bases). The CDR3 consists of 14 residues. Trimming left V 4 bases short and J 1 base short, with 13 bases between. The germline gives CDR1 DFQATT, CDR2 SNEGSKA (reference sequence). CDR3 sequence: CSAIDRRVNYGYTF. In nucleotides, the CDR3 is TGCAGTGCTATAGACAGGAGGGTTAACTATGGCTACACCTTC.